This T cell receptor beta chain appears in the sequencing data of a study of T-cell memory formation after mild COVID-19. This clonotype appeared a few times. Its antigen is currently unknown. UMIs and sample barcodes were carried by the TCR alpha and TCR beta cDNA libraries that 5'RACE produced using constant-segment primers. TCRdb reprocessed the 5' RACE reads via MiXCR and lists one record per CDR3 protein. The sample carries 280,000 or so distinct CDR3 sequences, roughly 8.2% recorded once. This CDR3 is built from 16 residues. V lost 3 bases to trimming and J lost 4 bases, with 16 bases between them. Per germline, CDR1 LNHDA and CDR2 SQIVND (reference sequence). Study-level findings and limits: Clones that contracted from day 15 to 85 were balanced CD4/CD8, while later expanders leaned CD4+.

The clonotype comes from a man between 18 and 35 years old who had mild COVID-19 (a few samples of this study predate the infection). Cell type and time point are not known. Sequenced: PBMCs or a T cell subset sorted from them (not recorded which). The chain combines TRBV19 with TRBJ1-5; D gene uncertain. This CDR3 reads CASSIFETDRNQPQHF. The DNA of the CDR3 is TGTGCCAGTAGTATTTTTGAGACGGACCGAAATCAGCCCCAGCATTTT.